This T cell receptor (beta chain) emerged from a study of cytomegalovirus exposure and HLA in healthy donors. V was pared by 6 bases and J by 4 bases, with 7 bases of the junction left unmatched. The CDR3 has 14 amino acids. CDR1 is SGHAT and CDR2 is FQDESV in the germline V gene (reference sequence). The primer mix had 60 Vbeta and 13 Jbeta primers. Profiled with immunoSEQ multiplex PCR; TCRdb holds only in-frame clones, not every one. The sample gives about 190,000 clones, over 75% of which show up once; around 2% is in the top ten. Only one count was recorded for this clone. Sequencing was carried out using PBMCs. The sequence was obtained from a man between 18 and 35 years old in good health and CMV-seronegative. The V gene is TRBV11-1, the J gene TRBJ1-2; TRBD1 matches 8 bases. The CDR3 spells CASSSDRAGYGYTF. The CDR3 nucleotides read TGTGCCAGCAGTTCGGACAGGGCCGGCTATGGCTACACCTTC.